These 14 T cell receptor beta chains originate from one sample sequenced in a study of regulatory T cells in long-lasting Graves disease. The time point is: persistent/refractory GD, antithyroid drugs over 5 years with positive TRAb. The authors made the TCR library using RNA they extracted from PBMCs. Arm-PCR of CDR3 regions with iRepertoire HTBI primers generated TCR beta libraries. TCRdb fed the multiplex PCR reads into MiXCR, producing one record per CDR3 protein. The table lists about 470,000 distinct CDR3 sequences, about a fifth of them singletons. The source was peripheral blood mononuclear cells (PBMCs), collected when the disease was refractory, from a patient treated with antithyroid drugs. The source is a female donor with Graves disease.

The chain combines TRBV7-9 with TRBJ1-5; D is perhaps TRBD1 (6 bases). Germline values: CDR1 SEHNR, CDR2 FQNEAQ (reference sequence). The CDR3 totals 14 residues. V was cut by 6 bases and J by 5 bases, with 14 bases left in between. The CDR3 DNA reads as TGTGCCAGCAGTGAGGTGGCAGGGGATCAGCCCCAGCATTTT. It encodes CASSEVAGDQPQHF.

In regard to this clonotype: This may be a read error: a much more frequent sequence differs by one nucleotide. The chain employs TRBV15 and TRBJ2-7; D assignment may be TRBD1 or TRBD2 (5 bases each). V lost 3 bases to trimming and J lost 3 bases, with 12 bases between them. The V gene's germline CDR1 is LNHNV and CDR2 YYDKDF (reference sequence). CDR3 length: 14 amino acids. CDR3 sequence (DNA): TGTGCCACCAGCAGCCGGGACGGCTACTACGAGCAGTACTTC. The encoded protein is CATSSRDGYYEQYF.

This clonotype was observed at least ten times. The chain recombines TRBV3-1 with TRBJ1-4, with unresolved D. The germline CDR1 and CDR2 sequences are LGHDT and YNNKEL (reference sequence). CDR3 length: 14 residues. The V end was cut by 3 bases, the J end by 4 bases, with 9 bases between. CDR3 coding DNA: TGTGCCAGCAGCCATAAGCTGATTAATGAAAAACTGTTTTTT. Translation gives CASSHKLINEKLFF.

At least ten counts were recorded for this clonotype. The rearrangement joins TRBV6-2 or TRBV6-3 to TRBJ1-6; D remains unclear. The CDR3 is made up of 18 amino acids. Germline assignment: CDR1 MNHEY and CDR2 SVGEGT. V was pared by 2 bases and J by 0 bases, with 14 bases between. DNA of the CDR3: TGTGCCAGCAGTTACGACATCGGACGGAGCTCCTATAATTCACCCCTCCACTTT. As protein: CASSYDIGRSSYNSPLHF.

As to this clonotype: A much more abundant neighbour one base away suggests this may be a read error. This chain connects TRBV5-4 to TRBJ2-5; D tentatively reads TRBD1 or TRBD2 (5 bases each). This CDR3 contains 15 residues. CDR1 and CDR2 (germline): SGHNT, YYREEE (reference sequence). The CDR3 region has the DNA TGTGGTGTGGGAGAAGACAGTCGGGCAGGAGAGACCCAGTACTTC. Its protein product is CGVGEDSRAGETQYF.

The rearrangement links TRBV13 to TRBJ2-7, with 14 bases identical to TRBD2. Germline V gene lookup returns CDR1 PRHDT and CDR2 FYEKMQ (reference sequence). This CDR3 is 15 amino acids long. V trimming: 5 bases; J trimming: 7 bases; junction bases outside the gene matches: 7. The CDR3, as DNA: TGTGCCAGCAGCCATGGGACTAGCGGGAGAAGTGAGCAGTACTTC. Its translation: CASSHGTSGRSEQYF.

The chain carries TRBV28 and TRBJ2-3; TRBD1 matches at 10 bases. Germline loops: CDR1 MDHEN, CDR2 SYDVKM. With V trimmed by 6 bases and J by 4 bases, 7 bases remained unmatched. This CDR3 is 15 amino acids long. CDR3 DNA: TGTGCCAGCAGCAAGACAGGGGGCCTCCCAGATACGCAGTATTTT. The encoded protein is CASSKTGGLPDTQYF.

Ten or more counts support this clonotype. V is TRBV28 and J is TRBJ2-5; D possibly corresponds to TRBD1 (6 bases). This CDR3 spans 14 amino acids. The V gene lost 6 bases and the J gene lost 2 bases, with 13 bases spanning the gap. CDR1 and CDR2 (germline): MDHEN, SYDVKM. CDR3 in DNA: TGTGCCAGCAGATTCGGGGACATTCAAGAGACCCAGTACTTC. It specifies CASRFGDIQETQYF.

The sample holds a few counts of this clonotype. The chain uses TRBV5-1 and TRBJ2-5, with a tentative D call TRBD2 (6 bases). V lost 0 bases to trimming and J lost 2 bases, with 11 bases between them. The CDR3 extends over 15 amino acids. The V gene's germline CDR1 is SGHRS and CDR2 YFSETQ. The CDR3, as DNA: TGCGCCAGCAGCTTGGAGGGCGGGGTACAAGAGACCCAGTACTTC. It codes for CASSLEGGVQETQYF.

J is TRBJ2-7 and V is TRBV30; no clear D gene. Germline lookup yields CDR1 GTSNPN and CDR2 SVGIG (reference sequence). Between the trimmed V and J ends, which lost 0 bases and 2 bases, there was a span of 8 bases. CDR3 length: 13 residues. The CDR3 DNA sequence: TGTGCCTGGAGTGTGGGCCAGGCCTACGAGCAGTACTTC. Encoded protein: CAWSVGQAYEQYF.

This clonotype turned up a few times. The chain is built from TRBV5-1 and TRBJ2-5; 7 positions agree with TRBD2. Per germline, CDR1 SGHRS and CDR2 YFSETQ. With V trimmed by 3 bases and J by 5 bases, 7 bases remained unmatched. The CDR3 spans 14 residues. This CDR3 is CASSSGGIAETQYF. CDR3 DNA: TGCGCCAGCAGCTCGGGGGGTATTGCGGAGACCCAGTACTTC. Supplemented by reference TRBV5-1 and TRBJ2-5, the full variable domain reads KAGVTQTPRYLIKTRGQQVTLSCSPISGHRSVSWYQQTPGQGLQFLFEYFSETQRNKGNFPGRFSGRQFSNSRSEMNVSTLELGDSALYLCASSSGGIAETQYFGPGTRLLVL.

This clonotype has more than one count but fewer than ten. The chain couples TRBV12-3 or TRBV12-4 to TRBJ1-2, with D possibly matching TRBD1 (5 bases). V lost 6 bases and J 8 bases, leaving 25 bases between the germline ends. The CDR3 spans 16 residues. CDR3: CASSPRSRLGGRGYTF. CDR3 DNA sequence: TGTGCCAGCAGCCCACGTTCGCGCTTGGGGGGGAGAGGCTACACCTTC.

This clonotype has ten or more counts. J is TRBJ2-7 and V is TRBV7-8, with D unclear. Trimming took 4 bases from V and 4 from J, leaving 20 bases between them. This CDR3 is built from 16 residues. CDR1 is SGHVS and CDR2 is FQNEAQ in the germline V gene. The CDR3 here is CASSSQPGPFLYEQYF. DNA of the CDR3: TGTGCCAGCAGCTCCCAACCCGGACCCTTTCTTTACGAGCAGTACTTC.

The chain is built from TRBV5-1 and TRBJ1-2; D perhaps matches TRBD1 (6 bases). CDR1 SGHRS and CDR2 YFSETQ come from the germline V gene. The CDR3 covers 15 residues. Trimming removed 0 bases from V and 3 bases from J, with 12 bases in between. For the CDR3, the DNA is TGCGCCAGCAGCTTGGTGGGGGGCCGGGACTATGGCTACACCTTC. Protein product: CASSLVGGRDYGYTF.